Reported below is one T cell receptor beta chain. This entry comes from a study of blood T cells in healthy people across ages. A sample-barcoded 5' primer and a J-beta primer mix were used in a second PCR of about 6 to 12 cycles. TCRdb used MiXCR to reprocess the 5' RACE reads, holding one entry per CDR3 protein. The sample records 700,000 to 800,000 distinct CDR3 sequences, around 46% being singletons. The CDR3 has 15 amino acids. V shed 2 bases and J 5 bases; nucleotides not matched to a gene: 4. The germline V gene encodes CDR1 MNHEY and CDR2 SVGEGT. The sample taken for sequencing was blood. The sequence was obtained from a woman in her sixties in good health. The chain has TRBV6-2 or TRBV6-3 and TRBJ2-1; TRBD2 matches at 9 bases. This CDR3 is CASSYSGGPHNEQFF. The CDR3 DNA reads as TGTGCCAGCAGTTACAGCGGGGGGCCCCACAATGAGCAGTTCTTC.